Given below is one T cell receptor beta chain in context. Antigen: not known. The CDR3 extends over 16 amino acids. CDR1 SGDLS and CDR2 YYNGEE come from the germline V gene. After removal of 4 bases from V and 4 bases from J, the junction contained 7 bases not matched to a gene. The protocol was immunoSEQ multiplex PCR, while the TCRdb copy is restricted to in-frame clones and leaves out a portion. The table lists fewer than 40,000 clones, around 70% of them singletons. When around nine days of culture had elapsed, CD4+ T cells were isolated. The cohort was immunized with two doses of either the BNT162b2 or mRNA-1273 vaccine. Nucleocapsid antibodies were negative in the vaccine recipients, who had never had SARS-CoV-2 infection. It was on days 3 and 7 that half the medium was replaced with IL-2 medium. The data were obtained in a study of vaccination effects on CD4 cells after COVID-19. Study-wide points: Healthy vaccine recipients' vaccine-induced clones were almost all SARS-CoV-2 mono-reactive. Missing from the study were early post-infection timepoints, and its convalescent patients were few.

This sequence was found in a human donor who received a COVID-19 vaccine. The gene calls are TRBV9 and TRBJ2-1; TRBD2 aligns across 11 bases. This specimen consisted of CD4+ T cells from PBMCs cultured without peptide, obtained after COVID-19 vaccination. CDR3 sequence reads: CASSLAGGPTYNEQFF. The CDR3 DNA reads TGTGCCAGCAGCCTAGCGGGGGGTCCGACATACAATGAGCAGTTCTTC.